A single sample gave rise to the 24 T cell receptor beta chains below, sequenced in a study of cytomegalovirus exposure and HLA in healthy donors. With 60 Vbeta and 13 Jbeta primers, the PCR was carried out. Generated by immunoSEQ multiplex PCR, the TCRdb table keeps only in-frame clones and is missing some. Its table lists about 150,000 clones. Source material: PBMCs. Receptors originate from a woman between 45 and 65 years old in good health and CMV-seronegative.

The V and J genes are TRBV4-1 and TRBJ2-7, with a weak D call TRBD1 (6 bases). Deletions cut 4 bases from V and 2 bases from J, with 18 bases between. The CDR3 is 16 amino acids. From germline, CDR1 is MGHRA and CDR2 YSYEKL. CDR3 sequence reads: CASSPDPGTQAYEQYF. As DNA, the CDR3 is TGCGCCAGCAGCCCAGACCCCGGGACACAAGCCTACGAGCAGTACTTC.

The CDR3 DNA sequence: TGTGCCAGCAGTGAAGGGAGGGCGGGTGGCTACACCTTC. This translates into CASSEGRAGGYTF. The chain joins TRBV6-1 to TRBJ1-2, with D uncertain. CDR1 MNHNS and CDR2 SASEGT come from the germline V gene. The CDR3 length is 13 residues. V was trimmed by 1 base and J by 7 bases, leaving 10 bases between them.

This chain links TRBV5-6 with TRBJ2-2, with a weak D call TRBD1 (6 bases). Germline assignment: CDR1 SGHDT and CDR2 YYEEEE. The CDR3 has 18 amino acids. Trimming removed 0 bases at V and 4 bases at J, with 19 bases between. The CDR3 DNA is TGTGCCAGCAGCTTGGAGCTGGTCAGGGGAAGTCCCACCGGGGAGCTGTTTTTT. Translation gives CASSLELVRGSPTGELFF.

This chain uses TRBV9 with TRBJ2-5; tentatively, D is TRBD1 (6 bases). The CDR3 is made up of 15 amino acids. CDR1 is SGDLS and CDR2 is YYNGEE in the germline V gene. V dropped 3 bases and J dropped 5 bases, with 17 bases sitting between them. The CDR3: CASSETGRSGETQYF. CDR3 DNA: TGTGCCAGCAGCGAAACAGGGCGATCGGGGGAGACCCAGTACTTC. Complete variable domain (other parts from reference TRBV9 and TRBJ2-5): DSGVTQTPKHLITATGQRVTLRCSPRSGDLSVYWYQQSLDQGLQFLIQYYNGEERAKGNILERFSAQQFPDLHSELNLSSLELGDSALYFCASSETGRSGETQYFGPGTRLLVL.

The chain recombines TRBV28 with TRBJ2-6; D might be TRBD2 (6 bases). Trimming took 4 bases from V and 4 from J, leaving 14 bases between them. This CDR3 is 16 amino acids long. Looked up from germline, CDR1 is MDHEN and CDR2 is SYDVKM. CDR3 DNA: TGTGCCAGCAGTTCGACGGGGGTTTGGGGGGCCAACGTCCTGACTTTC. Protein sequence: CASSSTGVWGANVLTF.

The chain combines TRBV25-1 with TRBJ2-7; no clear D gene. Trimming took off 7 bases at V and 2 bases at J, with 15 bases between the two ends. This CDR3 has 14 residues. Germline lookup yields CDR1 MGHDK and CDR2 SYGVNS. As DNA, the CDR3 is TGTGCCAGCACCCAACGGGTACCACCCTACGAGCAGTACTTC. Translating it yields CASTQRVPPYEQYF.

The chain couples TRBV9 to TRBJ1-5, with TRBD1 matching over 11 bases. This CDR3 region has 15 residues. The V gene end was trimmed by 4 bases and the J gene end by 6 bases; junction bases not matched to a gene: 6. From germline, CDR1 is SGDLS and CDR2 YYNGEE. CDR3 sequence: CASSQSGTGGQPQHF. For the CDR3, the DNA is TGTGCCAGCAGCCAATCCGGGACAGGGGGTCAGCCCCAGCATTTT.

This chain links TRBV9 with TRBJ2-4; 7 bases match TRBD1. The CDR3 is 17 amino acids. The junction had 17 bases not matched to a gene; V was cut back by 3 bases and J by 8 bases. CDR1 is SGDLS, CDR2 YYNGEE, per germline. The CDR3 is CASSAGGTSGFGDIQYF. The CDR3 DNA reads TGTGCCAGCAGCGCAGGGGGAACTAGTGGATTCGGGGACATTCAGTACTTC.

This chain connects TRBV11-1 to TRBJ2-1, with 9 bases lining up with TRBD1. The germline gives CDR1 SGHAT, CDR2 FQDESV (reference sequence). The CDR3 is 15 residues long. The trim removed 5 bases at V and 8 bases at J, leaving 10 bases unmatched. CDR3 protein: CASSTRTGAGDEQFF. The CDR3 DNA reads TGTGCCAGCAGCACCCGGACAGGGGCCGGCGATGAGCAGTTCTTC.

The chain carries TRBV7-2 and TRBJ2-7; D is unresolved. The CDR3 spans 13 residues. V dropped 1 base and J dropped 6 bases, with 10 bases sitting between them. Germline V lookup: CDR1 SGHTA, CDR2 FQGNSA. In nucleotides, the CDR3 is TGTGCCAGCAGCTTAGTACCGGAGAGCGAGCAGTACTTC. Protein product: CASSLVPESEQYF.

The chain carries TRBV10-3 and TRBJ2-7; possibly TRBD1 for D (6 bases). Trimming removed 6 bases from V and 4 bases from J, with 10 bases in between. Germline CDR1 ENHRY, CDR2 SYGVKD. The CDR3 is made up of 12 amino acids. The CDR3 loop is CAISDQGYEQYF. The CDR3 DNA sequence: TGTGCCATCAGCGACCAGGGGTACGAGCAGTACTTC.

The chain links TRBV7-9 to TRBJ2-3; D is unclear. CDR3 length: 12 residues. Trimming removed 5 bases from V and 10 bases from J, with 13 bases in between. CDR1 and CDR2 from the germline V gene are SEHNR and FQNEAQ (reference sequence). CDR3 nucleotide sequence: TGTGCCAGCAGCCCGTCACTTGAGCCGCAGTATTTT. Its protein product is CASSPSLEPQYF.

The rearrangement joins TRBV19 to TRBJ2-1; a weak D match, TRBD2 (6 bases). Between the trimmed V and J ends, which lost 3 bases and 7 bases, there was a span of 7 bases. The CDR3 contains 12 residues. Germline CDR1 reads LNHDA; CDR2 reads SQIVND (reference sequence). CDR3 region: CASSMGGNEQFF. The CDR3 DNA reads as TGTGCCAGTAGTATGGGGGGAAATGAGCAGTTCTTC.

The DNA for the CDR3 is TGTGCCATCAGCCAAGGACAGGGGGCAGGTTCACCCCTCCACTTT. Translated: CAISQGQGAGSPLHF. J is TRBJ1-6 and V is TRBV10-3; 11 bases align to TRBD1. Trimming removed 6 bases from V and 9 bases from J; junction bases left unmatched: 7. This CDR3 contains 15 residues. From germline, CDR1 is ENHRY and CDR2 SYGVKD.

This chain links TRBV5-1 with TRBJ2-7; TRBD2 is a possible D gene (6 bases). The CDR3 runs to 19 residues. Germline values: CDR1 SGHRS, CDR2 YFSETQ. Trimming left V 0 bases short and J 1 base short, with 23 bases between. CDR3 amino acids: CASSLDSYTVAGRSYEQYF. DNA of the CDR3: TGCGCCAGCAGCTTGGACTCCTATACTGTGGCAGGGAGGTCCTACGAGCAGTACTTC.

The chain joins TRBV20-1 to TRBJ1-2; D gene ambiguous. CDR3 size: 11 residues. The germline V gene has CDR1 DFQATT and CDR2 SNEGSKA (reference sequence). V lost 0 bases and J lost 7, with 6 bases in between. The DNA for the CDR3 is TGCAGTGCTAGAGAGAGAGGTGGCTACACCTTC. Residues: CSARERGGYTF.

CDR3 bases: TGCGCCAGCAGCCTTCAGCCGGGACAGGGGACGAACGAGCAGTACTTC. Protein product: CASSLQPGQGTNEQYF. V gene TRBV5-1 combines with J gene TRBJ2-7; TRBD1 matches at 10 bases. The germline V gene has CDR1 SGHRS and CDR2 YFSETQ. The V segment lost 4 bases and the J segment 5 bases; nucleotides outside the gene matches: 12. The CDR3 is 16 residues long.

This chain uses TRBV5-1 with TRBJ2-3; 8 bases map to TRBD1. The CDR3 has 15 amino acids. The germline gives CDR1 SGHRS, CDR2 YFSETQ. With V trimmed by 2 bases and J by 4 bases, 6 bases remained unmatched. In nucleotides, the CDR3 is TGCGCCAGCAGCTTAGAAGACAGGGGTGCAGATACGCAGTATTTT. Its translation: CASSLEDRGADTQYF.

This sequence joins TRBV19 and TRBJ2-7; tentative D call: TRBD2 (5 bases). The CDR3 extends over 14 amino acids. The germline V gene has CDR1 LNHDA and CDR2 SQIVND (reference sequence). Between the trimmed V and J ends, which lost 3 bases and 8 bases, there was a span of 17 bases. CDR3 sequence reads: CASSILEGVRKQYF. The CDR3 nucleotides read TGTGCCAGTAGTATCTTAGAGGGAGTCAGAAAGCAGTACTTC.

The chain combines TRBV9 with TRBJ2-5; the match to TRBD1 covers 8 bases. Matching the DNA end better, TRBJ2-7 makes the J call doubtful. The V gene's germline CDR1 is SGDLS and CDR2 YYNGEE. The CDR3 length is 15 residues. The DNA for the CDR3 is TGTGCCAGCAGCGTAGGGACAGGGCTGTCCTACGAGCAGTACTTC. Protein sequence: CASSVGTGLSYEQYF.

This chain connects TRBV5-4 to TRBJ2-5, with TRBD2 matching 10 bases. After removal of 0 bases from V and 13 bases from J, the junction contained 9 bases not matched to a gene. The CDR3 runs 14 residues. CDR1 SGHNT and CDR2 YYREEE come from the germline V gene (reference sequence). CDR3 protein: CASSLETSGPSLYF. In DNA, the CDR3 is TGTGCCAGCAGCTTGGAGACTAGCGGGCCCTCGCTGTACTTC. The complete variable domain, with remaining parts taken from reference TRBV5-4 and TRBJ2-5, reads ETGVTQSPTHLIKTRGQQVTLRCSSQSGHNTVSWYQQALGQGPQFIFQYYREEENGRGNFPPRFSGLQFPNYSSELNVNALELDDSALYLCASSLETSGPSLYFGPGTRLLVL.

The CDR3 region is CASSVNSGNTIYF. The CDR3 DNA is TGTGCCAGCAGCGTAAATTCGGGAAACACCATATATTTT. The rearrangement links TRBV9 to TRBJ1-3; D remains unclear. The CDR3 extends over 13 amino acids. The germline V gene has CDR1 SGDLS and CDR2 YYNGEE. V was pared by 1 base and J by 4 bases, with 6 bases between.

This sequence joins TRBV6-5 and TRBJ1-2; D ambiguous. V lost 8 bases and J lost 7, with 14 bases in between. The germline V gene has CDR1 MNHEY and CDR2 SVGAGI. The CDR3 has 12 amino acids. The chain's CDR3 is CASRHQATGYTF. The CDR3 DNA is TGTGCCAGCCGCCATCAGGCCACTGGCTACACCTTC.

CDR3: CASSFGGTYEQYF. As DNA, the CDR3 is TGTGCCAGCAGTTTCGGGGGGACCTACGAGCAGTACTTC. This chain joins TRBV28 and TRBJ2-7; 7 nucleotides agree with TRBD2. The CDR3 extends over 13 amino acids. The trim removed 3 bases at V and 2 bases at J, leaving 1 base unmatched. Germline-derived CDR1 and CDR2 are MDHEN and SYDVKM.